The 18 T cell receptor beta chains given below trace back to one sample, sequenced in a study of T cells in localized non-small cell lung cancer. The method was immunoSEQ multiplex PCR; TCRdb's version includes in-frame clones alone and lacks a portion of them. Altogether 8,800 or so clones are present, under 55% being singletons, with the ten largest covering around 4%. The starting material was lymph node tissue, obtained before any cancer treatment. All receptors come from a woman aged 35 to 69 with stage I lung adenocarcinoma.

V is TRBV18 and J is TRBJ1-1, with D possibly matching TRBD1 (5 bases). Trimming took off 1 base at V and 3 bases at J, with 6 bases between the two ends. The CDR3 runs 13 residues. Germline values: CDR1 KGHSH, CDR2 LQKENI. CDR3 DNA sequence: TGTGCCAGCTCACCACAGACAGACACTGAAGCTTTCTTT. Amino acid sequence: CASSPQTDTEAFF.

This clone was observed a few times. V and J are TRBV1 and TRBJ1-4. TRBV1 is reported as a pseudogene. This CDR3 spans 14 amino acids. CDR3 sequence reads: CASSQGEGGEKLFF. The CDR3, as DNA: TGCGCCAGCAGCCAAGGGGAGGGAGGAGAAAAACTGTTTTTT.

This clone was found once. J is TRBJ1-3 and V is TRBV30; D may be TRBD1 (6 bases). The CDR3 has 13 amino acids. The V gene lost 5 bases and the J gene lost 1 base, with 9 bases spanning the gap. Germline values: CDR1 GTSNPN, CDR2 SVGIG (reference sequence). DNA for the CDR3: TGTGCCTGGGACAGGCGGTCTGGAAACACCATATATTTT. Its translation: CAWDRRSGNTIYF.

This clone was picked up a small number of times. The CDR3 region has the DNA TGTGCCAGCAGCGTAGGGAGATACTCCTATAATTCACCCCTCCACTTT. Residues: CASSVGRYSYNSPLHF. This chain uses TRBV9 with TRBJ1-6; D remains ambiguous. CDR3 length: 16 amino acids. Germline V gives CDR1 SGDLS, CDR2 YYNGEE. V lost 0 bases, J lost 0 bases, and 7 bases lay in between. Variable domain in full (rest from reference TRBV9 and TRBJ1-6): DSGVTQTPKHLITATGQRVTLRCSPRSGDLSVYWYQQSLDQGLQFLIQYYNGEERAKGNILERFSAQQFPDLHSELNLSSLELGDSALYFCASSVGRYSYNSPLHFGNGTRLTVT.

The rearrangement uses TRBV10-3 and TRBJ1-5; D gene unclear. Germline lookup yields CDR1 ENHRY and CDR2 SYGVKD. The CDR3 is made up of 14 amino acids. Trimming removed 0 bases from V and 7 bases from J, with 10 bases in between. DNA of the CDR3: TGTGCCATCAGTGAGTCAACGGGGAAACAGCCCCAGCATTTT. Encoded protein: CAISESTGKQPQHF.

The CDR3 region has the DNA TGCAGCGTTGAAGATCTCAGGGTCCCAGAGACCCAGTACTTC. Protein sequence: CSVEDLRVPETQYF. This chain links TRBV29-1 with TRBJ2-5; a weak D match, TRBD1 (5 bases). The CDR3 covers 14 residues. CDR1 is SQVTM and CDR2 is ANQGSEA in the germline V gene. Trimming took off 0 bases at V and 4 bases at J, with 12 bases between the two ends.

This chain uses TRBV15 with TRBJ2-7; 8 bases align to TRBD1. V was pared by 3 bases and J by 2 bases, with 3 bases of the junction left unmatched. This CDR3 has 14 amino acids. Germline V gives CDR1 LNHNV, CDR2 YYDKDF (reference sequence). The CDR3, as DNA: TGTGCCACCAGCAGGGACAGGGAGACCTACGAGCAGTACTTC. Protein sequence: CATSRDRETYEQYF.

The chain combines TRBV6-8 with TRBJ1-1, with D unresolved. Trimming took 0 bases from V and 4 from J, leaving 9 bases between them. CDR3 size: 14 residues. CDR1 MNHGY and CDR2 SAAAGT come from the germline V gene. In DNA form, the CDR3 reads TGTGCCAGCAGTTACTCGAGACCGGGCACTGAAGCTTTCTTT. This encodes CASSYSRPGTEAFF.

This clone has more than one count but fewer than ten. Its ends do not fully match the called genes, so a read error is possible. The DNA for the CDR3 is TGTACCTGGAGTCCCGGCAGGGTCACTGAAGCTTTCTTT. Its translation is CTWSPGRVTEAFF. The chain has TRBV30 and TRBJ1-1; D possibly corresponds to TRBD1 (5 bases). Germline CDR1 is GTSNPN and CDR2 is SVGIG (reference sequence). CDR3 size: 13 residues.

This clone was observed a handful of times. The chain recombines TRBV6-8 with TRBJ1-6; 8 bases align to TRBD1. This CDR3 comprises 16 residues. Trimming cost V 6 bases and J 7 bases; bases outside gene matches: 11. Germline CDR1 reads MNHGY; CDR2 reads SAAAGT. As DNA, the CDR3 is TGTGCCAGCAGGCTGGGACAGGCCGCCTCAAATTCACCCCTCCACTTT. Translated, it gives CASRLGQAASNSPLHF.

The chain uses TRBV4-1 and TRBJ2-1; TRBD2 aligns across 9 bases. With 0 bases clipped from V and 8 bases from J, the junction kept 8 bases outside the gene matches. Germline V gene lookup returns CDR1 MGHRA and CDR2 YSYEKL. The CDR3 extends over 16 amino acids. CDR3 bases: TGCGCCAGCAGCCAAGATAGGTCTAGCGGGGTGGATGAGCAGTTCTTC. Its translation: CASSQDRSSGVDEQFF.

The gene calls are TRBV10-2 and TRBJ2-5, with D possibly TRBD2 on 7 matching bases. The CDR3 runs to 15 residues. The ends were cut back, 10 bases at V and 4 bases at J, with 22 bases in the middle. Germline V CDR1 and CDR2: WSHSY, SAAADI. The CDR3 nucleotides are TGCGCCACAGGGGCGGGGGATGTCTATGGAGAGACCCAGTACTTC. It yields the protein CATGAGDVYGETQYF.

V gene TRBV5-1 combines with J gene TRBJ2-7; 9 bases map to TRBD2. Trimming took 0 bases from V and 5 from J; bases not matched to a gene: 3. This CDR3 has 14 residues. Looked up from germline, CDR1 is SGHRS and CDR2 is YFSETQ. The CDR3 DNA reads TGCGCCAGCAGCTTGGCTAGCGGGGACCACGAGCAGTACTTC. This encodes CASSLASGDHEQYF.

This clone was seen only a few times. The chain uses TRBV6-8 and TRBJ1-1, with D tentatively TRBD1 (5 bases). Germline V gives CDR1 MNHGY, CDR2 SAAAGT. The V end lost 0 bases, the J end lost 7 bases, and 15 bases lay between the germline ends. This CDR3 spans 15 amino acids. Written as DNA, the CDR3 is TGTGCCAGCAGTTACTCCGACAGCCTGAGGGGTGAAGCTTTCTTT. This translates into CASSYSDSLRGEAFF.

J is TRBJ2-2 and V is TRBV5-1; 8 bases align to TRBD2. This CDR3 contains 17 residues. The J segment lost 4 bases and the V segment lost 0 bases, leaving 8 bases of the junction unmatched. Germline V gene lookup returns CDR1 SGHRS and CDR2 YFSETQ. The CDR3 nucleotides read TGCGCCAGCAGCTTGGTTTTGGGACTAGTGCGCACCGGGGAGCTGTTTTTT. It encodes CASSLVLGLVRTGELFF.

The V gene is TRBV7-1, the J gene TRBJ1-3; 7 positions agree with TRBD1. TRBV7-1 is known as an ORF, though its function is uncertain. CDR3 length: 15 amino acids. Losses at the gene ends were 3 bases for V and 0 bases for J; bases not matched to a gene: 2. CDR3 nucleotide sequence: TGTGCCAGCAGCTCTCCAGGGGGCTCTGGAAACACCATATATTTT. It translates to CASSSPGGSGNTIYF.

The chain joins TRBV19 to TRBJ2-2, with unresolved D. This CDR3 region has 11 residues. The germline V gene has CDR1 LNHDA and CDR2 SQIVND (reference sequence). V lost 4 bases and J lost 9, with 6 bases in between. As DNA, the CDR3 is TGTGCCAGTAGTACTGGCCGGGAGCTGTTTTTT. This codes for CASSTGRELFF.

This rearrangement joins TRBV23-1 to TRBJ1-1, with a weak D call TRBD1 (6 bases). TRBV23-1 is an ORF for which the function is uncertain. The V end was cut by 2 bases, the J end by 4 bases, with 17 bases between. CDR3 size: 16 residues. CDR3 bases: TGCGCCAGCAGTCAACACTGCGGGGACATGGGCACTGAAGCTTTCTTT. As protein: CASSQHCGDMGTEAFF.